These 19 T cell receptor beta chains were all obtained from the same sample, sequenced in a study of T cell responses to AZD1222 COVID-19 vaccine. Method: immunoSEQ multiplex PCR; TCRdb's copy keeps in-frame clones and lacks some. This table holds fewer than 200,000 clones, approximately 92% found once. This material consisted of peripheral blood, taken on day 0 of AZD1222 vaccination. These receptors were obtained from an adult in good health.

This sequence joins TRBV9 and TRBJ1-2; D gene ambiguous. V was cut by 7 bases and J by 4 bases, with 20 bases left in between. The germline V gene encodes CDR1 SGDLS and CDR2 YYNGEE. The length of the CDR3 is 15 residues. This CDR3 reads CASSQIKPRGYGYTF. The CDR3 DNA is TGTGCCAGCTCCCAAATCAAACCGCGGGGCTATGGCTACACCTTC.

The chain has TRBV12-3 or TRBV12-4 and TRBJ2-7; D could derive from TRBD1 or TRBD2 (5 bases each). The V end lost 6 bases, the J end lost 5 bases, and 11 bases lay between the germline ends. CDR3 length equals 12 residues. CDR3 sequence (DNA): TGTGCCAGCAGACCCGGGACCCACGAGCAGTACTTC. This codes for CASRPGTHEQYF.

The chain employs TRBV19 and TRBJ2-5; unclear D gene. The CDR3 is made up of 17 amino acids. Germline V CDR1 and CDR2: LNHDA, SQIVND (reference sequence). The ends were cut back, 4 bases at V and 1 base at J, with 19 bases in the middle. CDR3 region: CASSTYGVGRFQETQYF. The CDR3 nucleotides are TGTGCCAGTAGTACGTATGGGGTCGGCCGGTTCCAAGAGACCCAGTACTTC.

This clone occurred a few times. The V and J genes are TRBV27 and TRBJ1-1; D ambiguous. Trimming took 5 bases from V and 5 from J, leaving 9 bases between them. The germline gives CDR1 MNHEY, CDR2 SMNVEV (reference sequence). The CDR3 sequence is 12 residues long. The CDR3 nucleotides read TGTGCCAGCAGTCCACACGGGACTGAAGCTTTCTTT. Its protein is CASSPHGTEAFF.

V gene TRBV4-3 combines with J gene TRBJ1-4; D uncertain. V was shortened by 0 bases and J by 2 bases, with 10 bases between the two germline ends. The CDR3 has 16 amino acids. CDR1 is LGHNA, CDR2 YSLEER, per germline. The CDR3 reads CASSQDFGFTNEKLFF. CDR3 sequence (DNA): TGCGCCAGCAGCCAAGATTTCGGGTTTACTAATGAAAAACTGTTTTTT.

This chain connects TRBV7-9 to TRBJ1-2; TRBD1 agrees at 8 bases. The trim removed 2 bases at V and 6 bases at J, leaving 2 bases unmatched. Germline V gene sequence: CDR1 SEHNR, CDR2 FQNEAQ (reference sequence). This CDR3 contains 13 residues. The CDR3 nucleotides read TGTGCCAGCAGCTTAACAGGGGGTCATGGCTACACCTTC. Residues: CASSLTGGHGYTF.

V usage is TRBV9 and J usage is TRBJ1-2; D is perhaps TRBD1 (5 bases). Trimming removed 3 bases from V and 1 base from J, with 10 bases in between. The germline V gene has CDR1 SGDLS and CDR2 YYNGEE. The CDR3 has 14 amino acids. This chain's CDR3 is CASSASRVNYGYTF. The CDR3, as DNA: TGTGCCAGCAGCGCATCCAGGGTTAACTATGGCTACACCTTC.

About this clone: This sample includes further DNA sequences coding for the same CDR3. The rearrangement uses TRBV2 and TRBJ1-4; 7 nucleotides align to TRBD1. Germline lookup yields CDR1 SNHLY and CDR2 FYNNEI. CDR3 size: 14 residues. V was clipped by 4 bases and J by 3 bases; unmatched bases: 2. CDR3 in amino acids: CASSGQGSNEKLFF. The CDR3 DNA reads as TGTGCCAGCAGTGGACAGGGCTCTAATGAAAAACTGTTTTTT. Filled out from reference TRBV2 and TRBJ1-4, the complete variable domain reads EPEVTQTPSHQVTQMGQEVILRCVPISNHLYFYWYRQILGQKVEFLVSFYNNEISEKSEIFDDQFSVERPDGSNFTLKIRSTKLEDSAMYFCASSGQGSNEKLFFGSGTQLSVL.

The CDR3 coding sequence is TGTGCCAGCAGCTGGGACAGGGTTAATGGCTACACCTTC. Protein sequence: CASSWDRVNGYTF. The chain is built from TRBV5-6 and TRBJ1-2; 9 nucleotides line up with TRBD1. Germline V gene sequence: CDR1 SGHDT, CDR2 YYEEEE. This CDR3 comprises 13 residues. The J segment lost 6 bases and the V segment lost 3 bases, leaving 3 bases of the junction unmatched.

By share of the sample, this clone is medium-sized. The chain has TRBV9 and TRBJ2-7; a weak D match, TRBD2 (5 bases). Deletions cut 3 bases from V and 6 bases from J, with 19 bases between. Germline V gene data show CDR1 as SGDLS and CDR2 as YYNGEE. This CDR3 has 15 amino acids. CDR3 in amino acids: CASSAYMDFGGEQYF. As DNA, the CDR3 is TGTGCCAGCAGCGCCTATATGGACTTCGGCGGCGAGCAGTACTTC.

J is TRBJ2-7 and V is TRBV2; perhaps TRBD2 as D (6 bases). The CDR3 is made up of 13 amino acids. V lost 9 bases and J 7 bases, leaving 19 bases between the germline ends. Germline loops: CDR1 SNHLY, CDR2 FYNNEI. The CDR3 loop is CASRGDSPGEQYF. CDR3 nucleotides: TGTGCCAGTCGTGGGGACTCCCCGGGGGAGCAGTACTTC.

V and J are TRBV11-2 and TRBJ1-5; D gene uncertain. The V and J ends lost 6 bases and 4 bases respectively, with 10 bases between them. CDR1 SGHAT and CDR2 FQNNGV come from the germline V gene. The CDR3 is 13 residues long. Written as DNA, the CDR3 is TGTGCCAGCAGTCAAACGGGGAATCAGCCCCAGCATTTT. Amino acids: CASSQTGNQPQHF.

This chain joins TRBV2 and TRBJ1-1; 7 bases agree with TRBD1. Trimming took 6 bases from V and 4 from J; bases not matched to a gene: 5. The CDR3 covers 13 residues. The V gene's germline CDR1 is SNHLY and CDR2 FYNNEI. As DNA, the CDR3 is TGTGCCAGCAGAGACAGGGTTGGCACTGAAGCTTTCTTT. Translation gives CASRDRVGTEAFF.

This clone was observed a single time. This chain joins TRBV7-9 and TRBJ2-1; 7 bases are shared with TRBD1. Trimming cost V 0 bases and J 10 bases; bases outside gene matches: 3. The germline CDR1 and CDR2 sequences are SEHNR and FQNEAQ (reference sequence). The length of the CDR3 is 13 residues. The CDR3 nucleotides read TGTGCCAGCAGCTTAGCAGACAGGGTGGAGCAGTTCTTC. Translating gives CASSLADRVEQFF.

CDR3 protein: CASRALGGEEKLFF. CDR3 in DNA: TGTGCCAGCAGGGCCCTGGGGGGGGAGGAAAAACTGTTTTTT. The genes are TRBV27 and TRBJ1-4; maybe TRBD1 (5 bases). The germline V gene encodes CDR1 MNHEY and CDR2 SMNVEV (reference sequence). The CDR3 spans 14 residues. The V end was cut by 6 bases, the J end by 8 bases, with 16 bases between.

V is TRBV11-1 and J is TRBJ1-1; TRBD1 is a possible D gene (6 bases). The CDR3 runs to 14 residues. Germline CDR1 is SGHAT and CDR2 is FQDESV (reference sequence). V was trimmed by 6 bases and J by 3 bases, leaving 14 bases between them. The CDR3 loop is CASRPDRRDTEAFF. The CDR3 region has the DNA TGTGCCAGCAGACCCGACAGGCGGGACACTGAAGCTTTCTTT. The variable domain in full, completed from reference TRBV11-1 and TRBJ1-1, reads EAEVAQSPRYKITEKSQAVAFWCDPISGHATLYWYRQILGQGPELLVQFQDESVVDDSQLPKDRFSAERLKGVDSTLKIQPAELGDSAMYLCASRPDRRDTEAFFGQGTRLTVV.

This clone showed up just once. The chain employs TRBV4-1 and TRBJ2-5, with 11 bases lining up with TRBD1. V shed 1 base and J 7 bases; nucleotides not matched to a gene: 5. Germline CDR1 MGHRA, CDR2 YSYEKL. CDR3 length equals 15 residues. CDR3 loop: CASSQVGTGGMTQYF. The CDR3 DNA reads TGCGCCAGCAGCCAAGTGGGGACAGGGGGGATGACCCAGTACTTC.

The chain couples TRBV3-1 (or the pseudogene TRBV3-2) to TRBJ2-3; 12 bases fit TRBD2. Germline V gene lookup returns CDR1 LGHDT and CDR2 YNNKEL (reference sequence). CDR3 size: 15 residues. Trimming removed 6 bases from V and 4 bases from J; junction bases left unmatched: 5. The CDR3 DNA reads as TGTGCCAGCAGTTCCACTAGCGGGGGGCCAGATACGCAGTATTTT. Protein: CASSSTSGGPDTQYF.

To note about this clone: Relative to the germline gene, one junction end is altered; a read error may explain this. The V gene is TRBV7-9, the J gene TRBJ1-1; 8 bases align to TRBD1. The germline CDR1 and CDR2 sequences are SEHNR and FQNEAQ (reference sequence). The length of the CDR3 is 12 residues. DNA for the CDR3: TGTGCCAGCAGCTTACCGGCAGGGGGCGAGTCGTTT. Translating gives CASSLPAGGESF.